What follows is one T cell receptor (beta chain) and its context. As yet, its antigen is unknown. MiXCR, applied by TCRdb to the RT-PCR reads, yields one record per CDR3 protein. In the table there are 500,000 to 550,000 distinct CDR3 sequences, less than 10% of which are singletons. This entry comes from a study of response to subunit inactivated influenza vaccine. Study-wide results and caveats: T cells newly recruited by each seasonal influenza vaccination are few, the authors suggested.

The source of this sequence is a man aged 50 to 69 who received an inactivated influenza vaccine. Sequenced material: PBMCs from blood, taken roughly 24 months after vaccination.

The CDR3 nucleotides read TGCAGTGCCTTCCGGGGGGAAAGGAATCCCCAGTACTTC. It yields the protein CSAFRGERNPQYF. The rearrangement uses TRBV20-1 and TRBJ2-5, with 7 bases matching TRBD2. CDR3 size: 13 residues. Germline lookup yields CDR1 DFQATT and CDR2 SNEGSKA (reference sequence). Unmatched junction bases numbered 13, after V lost 6 bases and J lost 9 bases.